Listed here are 2 T cell receptor beta chains from one sample, sequenced in a study of blood T cells in healthy people across ages. Then a second PCR, running roughly 7 to 11 cycles, was carried out with a sample-barcoded 5' primer and a J-beta primer mix. One entry per CDR3 protein, called by TCRdb with MiXCR from the 5' RACE reads. The repertoire has 780,000 or so distinct CDR3 sequences, roughly three fifths of them found once; the top ten carry about a quarter. The sequenced sample was blood. The receptor source for this set is a man aged 35-49 years in good health.

This clonotype was found once. The J gene is TRBJ1-1, the V gene TRBV9, with 10 bases lining up with TRBD1. Trimming removed 4 bases from V and 3 bases from J; junction bases left unmatched: 9. CDR1 SGDLS and CDR2 YYNGEE come from the germline V gene. CDR3 length equals 16 residues. CDR3 amino acids: CASSFETGGADTEAFF. CDR3 bases: TGTGCCAGCAGCTTCGAGACAGGGGGCGCGGACACTGAAGCTTTCTTT.

J is TRBJ1-2 and V is TRBV10-3; D not resolved. This CDR3 contains 16 residues. Germline V gene data show CDR1 as ENHRY and CDR2 as SYGVKD. Trimming shortened V by 1 base and J by 0 bases, and 12 bases separated the two germline ends. CDR3 amino acids: CAISEFHLEANYGYTF. CDR3 nucleotide sequence: TGTGCCATCAGTGAGTTTCATTTAGAAGCTAACTATGGCTACACCTTC.